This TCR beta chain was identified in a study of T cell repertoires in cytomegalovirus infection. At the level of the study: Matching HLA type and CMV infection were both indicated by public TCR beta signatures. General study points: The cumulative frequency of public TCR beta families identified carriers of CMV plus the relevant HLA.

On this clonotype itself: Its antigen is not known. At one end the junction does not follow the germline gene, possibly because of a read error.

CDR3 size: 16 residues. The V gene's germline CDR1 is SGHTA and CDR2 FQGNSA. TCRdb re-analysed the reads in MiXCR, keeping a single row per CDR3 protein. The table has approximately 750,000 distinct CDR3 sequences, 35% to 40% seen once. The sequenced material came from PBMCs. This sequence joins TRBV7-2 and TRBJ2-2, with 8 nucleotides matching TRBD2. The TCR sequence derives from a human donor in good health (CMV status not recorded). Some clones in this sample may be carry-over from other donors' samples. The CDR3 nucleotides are TGTGCCAGCAGCACGCCAGGGACTAGACGTACCGGGCAGCTGTTTTTT. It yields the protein CASSTPGTRRTGQLFF.